This T cell receptor (beta chain) was sequenced in a study of hypomethylating agent response in myelodysplastic syndrome. Study summary: Patients with neither complete response nor hematologic improvement were classed non-responders.

Profiled with immunoSEQ multiplex PCR; TCRdb holds only in-frame clones, not every one. In the table there are around 1,600 clones, 75% to 90% of which are singletons. The TCR sequence derives from a human donor with myelodysplastic syndrome. The sequences come from bone marrow, collected before or after starting hypomethylating agent treatment for myelodysplastic syndrome (not recorded which).

CDR3 in DNA: TGTGCCAGCAGTCTCCCCCCCTCCTATAATTCACCCCTCCACTTT. Amino acids: CASSLPPSYNSPLHF. The chain carries TRBV27 and TRBJ1-6; D gene uncertain. The CDR3 is made up of 15 amino acids. Germline V gives CDR1 MNHEY, CDR2 SMNVEV (reference sequence). The ends were cut back, 5 bases at V and 0 bases at J, with 8 bases in the middle.